The present T cell receptor beta chain was sequenced within a study of shared clonotypes between healthy human individuals. Whole-study results and caveats: Sampling covered blood only; tissue repertoires likely differ. Naive subsets typically showed greater estimated richness than memory subsets. Few donors restricted represented genetic and exposure-history diversity.

The authors split each subset's genomic DNA evenly across several immunoSEQ plates. Method: immunoSEQ multiplex PCR; TCRdb's copy keeps in-frame clones and lacks some. The table includes about 2.2 million clones, roughly 91% detected once. CDR3 length equals 15 residues. Germline V lookup: CDR1 SEHNR, CDR2 FQNEAQ (reference sequence). V shed 5 bases, J shed 2 bases, and the junction held 6 bases outside the gene matches. Comment on this clone: What it recognizes is unknown.

Naive CD8 cells, CD45RO-negative and positively selected for CCR7, excluded terminally differentiated effector memory CD45RA+ cells. The sequenced sample was naive CD8+ T cells from PBMCs. The TCR sequence derives from a young man in good health. Some clones in this sample may be carry-over from other donors' samples. The rearrangement joins TRBV7-9 to TRBJ2-7, with TRBD2 matching 10 bases. Here the CDR3 reads CASSPTSGRTYEQYF. Written as DNA, the CDR3 is TGTGCCAGCAGCCCGACTAGCGGGCGGACCTACGAGCAGTACTTC.